A single sample is the source of the 24 T cell receptor beta chains below, sequenced in a study of human T cells and chemical hapten exposure. TCRdb reanalysed the RACE reads using MiXCR and keeps one entry per CDR3 protein. The data show 55,000 to 75,000 distinct CDR3 sequences, 12% seen once. As to time point: patch test 3, about 24 weeks after DPC sensitization. The sample's treatment: therapeutic diphenylcyclopropenone sensitization with weekly scalp DPC. The specimen comprised whole blood, sampled in connection with sensitization to the hapten diphenylcyclopropenone (DPC). Receptor source: a man aged 30 to 39 with alopecia areata. Some clones in this sample may be carry-over from other donors' samples.

The V and J genes are TRBV3-1 and TRBJ2-3, with D hard to call. CDR1 and CDR2 (germline): LGHDT, YNNKEL (reference sequence). The length of the CDR3 is 14 residues. V shed 1 base and J shed 2 bases, with 7 bases lying between them. The CDR3 sequence: CASSQVGLTDTQYF. The CDR3 bases are TGTGCCAGCAGCCAAGTAGGCCTCACAGATACGCAGTATTTT.

This clonotype is classed as medium-sized. V usage is TRBV9 and J usage is TRBJ2-7; D ambiguous. Trimming stripped 0 bases from V and 6 bases from J, with 13 bases between. This CDR3 has 14 amino acids. Germline V lookup: CDR1 SGDLS, CDR2 YYNGEE. The CDR3 DNA follows: TGTGCCAGCAGCGTAGTCGCGGATTACTCCGAGCAGTACTTC. Encoded protein: CASSVVADYSEQYF.

This sequence joins TRBV7-3 and TRBJ2-5; unclear D gene. The V and J ends lost 8 bases and 1 base respectively, with 11 bases between them. The CDR3 spans 13 residues. CDR1 SGHTA and CDR2 FQGTGA come from the germline V gene. CDR3 protein: CASGRRIQETQYF. The CDR3 DNA sequence: TGTGCCAGCGGCCGACGGATCCAAGAGACCCAGTACTTC.

This clonotype was observed a few times. The chain combines TRBV5-6 with TRBJ1-1; D is possibly TRBD1 (5 bases). CDR3 length: 16 amino acids. Per germline, CDR1 SGHDT and CDR2 YYEEEE. V shed 6 bases and J shed 1 base, with 19 bases lying between them. The CDR3: CASTEATAGQNTEAFF. The CDR3 nucleotides read TGTGCCAGCACCGAGGCCACAGCTGGACAGAACACTGAAGCTTTCTTT.

This clonotype was detected a few times. The chain has TRBV10-3 and TRBJ2-3; D not certain. V lost 6 bases to trimming and J lost 6 bases, with 10 bases between them. This CDR3 is built from 12 residues. Germline CDR1 and CDR2: ENHRY and SYGVKD. The CDR3 nucleotides read TGTGCCATCAGCGAGCCGATGGATACGCAGTATTTT. As protein: CAISEPMDTQYF.

J is TRBJ2-1 and V is TRBV7-8; TRBD2 aligns across 10 bases. The CDR3 totals 18 residues. Per germline, CDR1 SGHVS and CDR2 FQNEAQ. The trim removed 4 bases at V and 9 bases at J, leaving 18 bases unmatched. Here the CDR3 reads CASSSPWARERGGVEQFF. The CDR3, as DNA: TGTGCCAGCAGCTCCCCCTGGGCCCGCGAGCGGGGGGGCGTTGAGCAGTTCTTC.

This rearrangement joins TRBV2 to TRBJ1-1, with 8 bases lining up with TRBD1. V shed 7 bases and J 11 bases; nucleotides not matched to a gene: 15. Germline CDR1 and CDR2: SNHLY and FYNNEI. CDR3 length: 14 residues. As DNA, the CDR3 is TGTGCCAGCAACCCAACAGACAGGGGCGCGTCTGCTTTCTTT. Amino acid sequence: CASNPTDRGASAFF.

In its sample, this clonotype was seen many times. The genes are TRBV7-2 and TRBJ1-2, with D possibly matching TRBD1 (5 bases). Germline V gives CDR1 SGHTA, CDR2 FQGNSA. The V end was cut by 2 bases, the J end by 4 bases, with 14 bases between. The CDR3 has 15 amino acids. CDR3: CASSLKGQGTYGYTF. In DNA, the CDR3 is TGTGCCAGCAGCTTAAAGGGCCAGGGAACCTATGGCTACACCTTC.

Many counts were recorded for this clonotype. This chain connects TRBV12-3 or TRBV12-4 to TRBJ1-5; TRBD1 agrees at 7 bases. V lost 5 bases to trimming and J lost 9 bases; unmatched junction nucleotides: 10. CDR3 length: 14 residues. CDR3 bases: TGTGCCAGCAGTACAGGGGACGGGATGGGGCCCCAGCATTTT. Residues: CASSTGDGMGPQHF.

This clonotype was observed at least ten times. The chain couples TRBV4-2 to TRBJ2-7, with TRBD1 identical over 9 bases. Germline loops: CDR1 LGHNA, CDR2 YNFKEQ. The CDR3 spans 15 residues. V dropped 4 bases and J dropped 0; count of bases not matched to a gene: 4. CDR3 loop: CASSRGQGSSYEQYF. The CDR3 region has the DNA TGTGCCAGCAGCCGTGGACAGGGGAGCTCCTACGAGCAGTACTTC.

The count of this clonotype is one. The chain joins TRBV4-3 to TRBJ1-1, with D unclear. Germline V gene lookup returns CDR1 LGHNA and CDR2 YSLEER. V dropped 0 bases and J dropped 5 bases, with 7 bases sitting between them. The CDR3 consists of 13 residues. The CDR3 nucleotides read TGCGCCAGCAGCCAAGATATAGTGACTGAAGCTTTCTTT. This gives the protein CASSQDIVTEAFF.

This sequence joins TRBV9 and TRBJ2-3, with TRBD2 matching 7 bases. The germline CDR1 and CDR2 sequences are SGDLS and YYNGEE. The length of the CDR3 is 15 residues. Trimming removed 4 bases from V and 4 bases from J; junction bases left unmatched: 9. The CDR3 here is CASSSAWGRADTQYF. Here the CDR3 DNA reads TGTGCCAGCAGCTCGGCTTGGGGGAGGGCAGATACGCAGTATTTT.

In its sample, this clonotype was seen many times. This rearrangement joins TRBV19 to TRBJ2-1; 13 bases match TRBD2. The V gene's germline CDR1 is LNHDA and CDR2 SQIVND (reference sequence). V lost 7 bases and J lost 7; bases outside the gene matches: 4. CDR3 length: 14 residues. CDR3 loop: CASKATSGGNEQFF. CDR3 DNA: TGTGCCAGTAAGGCGACTAGCGGGGGGAATGAGCAGTTCTTC. The full variable domain, with the rest looked up from reference TRBV19 and TRBJ2-1, is DGGITQSPKYLFRKEGQNVTLSCEQNLNHDAMYWYRQDPGQGLRLIYYSQIVNDFQKGDIAEGYSVSREKKESFPLTVTSAQKNPTAFYLCASKATSGGNEQFFGPGTRLTVL.

The chain couples TRBV5-1 to TRBJ2-5, with 9 bases lining up with TRBD2. V shed 0 bases, J shed 4 bases, and the junction held 4 bases outside the gene matches. The CDR3 totals 15 residues. Per the germline V gene, CDR1 is SGHRS and CDR2 is YFSETQ. DNA of the CDR3: TGCGCCAGCAGCTTGGGAGCGGGGGGATCAGAGACCCAGTACTTC. Its protein product is CASSLGAGGSETQYF. The entire variable domain, with the rest obtained from reference TRBV5-1 and TRBJ2-5, is as follows: KAGVTQTPRYLIKTRGQQVTLSCSPISGHRSVSWYQQTPGQGLQFLFEYFSETQRNKGNFPGRFSGRQFSNSRSEMNVSTLELGDSALYLCASSLGAGGSETQYFGPGTRLLVL.

The sample holds many counts of this clonotype. The V call is TRBV5-1, the J call TRBJ1-2, with D unresolved. Deletions cut 0 bases from V and 4 bases from J, with 10 bases between. CDR1 is SGHRS and CDR2 is YFSETQ in the germline V gene. This CDR3 is built from 14 residues. The CDR3 sequence: CASSLDTTSYGYTF. The DNA of the CDR3 is TGCGCCAGCAGCTTGGACACGACAAGCTATGGCTACACCTTC.

V gene TRBV20-1 combines with J gene TRBJ2-1; D is possibly TRBD1 (6 bases). V dropped 5 bases and J dropped 5 bases, with 19 bases sitting between them. This CDR3 is 15 amino acids long. The germline V gene encodes CDR1 DFQATT and CDR2 SNEGSKA (reference sequence). CDR3 in amino acids: CSAFGRGVSDNEQFF. The CDR3 DNA reads as TGCAGTGCTTTCGGCAGGGGCGTTTCCGACAATGAGCAGTTCTTC.

This clonotype came up a few times. This chain joins TRBV14 and TRBJ1-2; 7 bases match TRBD1. From germline, CDR1 is SGHDN and CDR2 FVKESK. The length of the CDR3 is 15 residues. V lost 3 bases and J lost 4; bases outside the gene matches: 8. CDR3 protein: CASSQGHRGGYGYTF. The CDR3 nucleotides are TGTGCCAGCAGCCAGGGACACAGGGGAGGCTATGGCTACACCTTC.

This clonotype was seen at least ten times. The chain is built from TRBV20-1 and TRBJ1-1, with TRBD1 as a possible D gene (5 bases). V gave up 6 bases and J gave up 2 bases, with 16 bases separating them. In germline, CDR1 is DFQATT, CDR2 SNEGSKA (reference sequence). CDR3 length equals 14 residues. The CDR3 sequence: CSAPTRQSNTEAFF. CDR3 in DNA: TGCAGTGCGCCAACCCGACAGAGTAACACTGAAGCTTTCTTT.

The genes are TRBV20-1 and TRBJ1-5, with TRBD1 matching 9 bases. CDR3 size: 14 residues. Trimming cost V 4 bases and J 4 bases; bases outside gene matches: 5. Germline CDR1 reads DFQATT; CDR2 reads SNEGSKA (reference sequence). The CDR3 DNA is TGCAGTGCTAAGATTGGGACAGGGAATCAGCCCCAGCATTTT. It encodes CSAKIGTGNQPQHF.

The sample holds a few counts of this clonotype. This chain joins TRBV4-3 and TRBJ2-7; D is uncertain. V was cut by 2 bases and J by 1 base, with 0 bases left in between. This CDR3 spans 11 amino acids. Germline lookup yields CDR1 LGHNA and CDR2 YSLEER. Here the CDR3 DNA reads TGCGCCAGCAGCCAATCCTACGAGCAGTACTTC. The encoded protein is CASSQSYEQYF.

V is TRBV12-3 or TRBV12-4 and J is TRBJ2-2, with D maybe TRBD2 (6 bases). The ends were cut back, 8 bases at V and 12 bases at J, with 22 bases in the middle. The CDR3 sequence is 14 residues long. CDR3 nucleotide sequence: TGTGCCAGCCTGACTAGGGATTTGTTCGGAAAGCTGTTTTTT. Translated: CASLTRDLFGKLFF.

A few counts support this clonotype. The V gene is TRBV4-3, the J gene TRBJ2-7; TRBD2 agrees at 12 bases. Germline V gives CDR1 LGHNA, CDR2 YSLEER. The CDR3 covers 16 residues. The trim removed 0 bases at V and 6 bases at J, leaving 6 bases unmatched. The CDR3 protein is CASSQDKLAGGSEQYF. The CDR3 DNA follows: TGCGCCAGCAGCCAAGACAAACTAGCGGGGGGAAGCGAGCAGTACTTC.

Only one count was recorded for this clonotype. The chain couples TRBV19 to TRBJ1-6; no clear D. The CDR3 has 14 amino acids. Germline CDR1 LNHDA, CDR2 SQIVND (reference sequence). Trimming cost V 3 bases and J 6 bases, with 9 bases left between them. The CDR3, as DNA: TGTGCCAGTAGTATCTTGTCCGGTAATTCACCCCTCCACTTT. Translation: CASSILSGNSPLHF. Supplemented by reference TRBV19 and TRBJ1-6, the full variable domain reads DGGITQSPKYLFRKEGQNVTLSCEQNLNHDAMYWYRQDPGQGLRLIYYSQIVNDFQKGDIAEGYSVSREKKESFPLTVTSAQKNPTAFYLCASSILSGNSPLHFGNGTRLTVT.

This clonotype came up a few times. The gene calls are TRBV7-3 and TRBJ2-5; 11 nucleotides align to TRBD1. The CDR3 has 16 amino acids. Germline CDR1 is SGHTA and CDR2 is FQGTGA. Trimming removed 2 bases from V and 4 bases from J; junction bases left unmatched: 6. The CDR3 nucleotides are TGTGCCAGCAGCTTAGGAGGACAGGGGGCCCGAGAGACCCAGTACTTC. Residues: CASSLGGQGARETQYF.